These 30 T cell receptor beta chains were all obtained from the same sample, sequenced in a study of shared T cell receptors in the human thymus. The protocol was immunoSEQ multiplex PCR, while the TCRdb copy is restricted to in-frame clones and leaves out a portion. The repertoire holds roughly 500,000 clones, with more than 75% as singletons. The same sample was also used in a study of human thymus T cells.

The sample was thymocytes. Every receptor here comes from a boy under three years old with a congenital heart defect.

In its sample, this clone was seen once. The chain has TRBV7-2 and TRBJ2-1; the match to TRBD2 covers 12 bases. The CDR3 is made up of 15 amino acids. V trimming: 1 base; J trimming: 10 bases; junction bases outside the gene matches: 5. The germline gives CDR1 SGHTA, CDR2 FQGNSA. CDR3 loop: CASSLGTSGISEQFF. CDR3 in DNA: TGTGCCAGCAGCTTAGGGACTAGCGGGATCTCCGAGCAGTTCTTC.

The CDR3 here is CAAPGDTIDQPQHF. The CDR3 bases are TGTGCCGCGCCCGGGGACACCATTGATCAGCCCCAGCATTTT. The chain recombines TRBV5-8 with TRBJ1-5, with a tentative D call TRBD1 (6 bases). CDR1 and CDR2 from the germline V gene are SGHTS and YDEGEE. V was cut by 10 bases and J by 5 bases, with 19 bases left in between. The CDR3 is 14 amino acids.

The DNA for the CDR3 is TGTGCCAGCAGCATAGACAGGGGAAATGGCTACACCTTC. Amino acid sequence: CASSIDRGNGYTF. V and J are TRBV7-6 and TRBJ1-2, with 8 nucleotides matching TRBD1. The CDR3 contains 13 residues. Germline lookup yields CDR1 SGHVS and CDR2 FNYEAQ. With V trimmed by 5 bases and J by 6 bases, 5 bases remained unmatched. The full variable domain, with the rest looked up from reference TRBV7-6 and TRBJ1-2, is GAGVSQSPRYKVTKRGQDVALRCDPISGHVSLYWYRQALGQGPEFLTYFNYEAQQDKSGLPNDRFSAERPEGSISTLTIQRTEQRDSAMYRCASSIDRGNGYTFGSGTRLTVV.

The chain has TRBV5-8 and TRBJ2-7; D might be TRBD1 (6 bases). Germline V lookup: CDR1 SGHTS, CDR2 YDEGEE. Trimming took 9 bases from V and 3 from J, leaving 16 bases between them. The length of the CDR3 is 13 residues. The CDR3 DNA sequence: TGTGCCATGAAACAGGGATACCGCTACGAGCAGTACTTC. It codes for CAMKQGYRYEQYF.

The J gene is TRBJ2-7, the V gene TRBV25-1; D is possibly TRBD1 (5 bases). CDR3 size: 14 residues. The germline V and J ends were trimmed by 3 bases and 3 bases, with 12 bases remaining between them. CDR1 MGHDK and CDR2 SYGVNS come from the germline V gene. The CDR3 DNA reads TGTGCCAGCAGTGACTTTTTACAGGACTACGAGCAGTACTTC. As protein: CASSDFLQDYEQYF.

The chain is built from TRBV5-6 and TRBJ2-7; D may be TRBD1 (6 bases). This CDR3 has 15 amino acids. Trimming removed 3 bases from V and 3 bases from J, with 16 bases in between. Germline CDR1 SGHDT, CDR2 YYEEEE. This CDR3 reads CASSSAGPGVYEQYF. CDR3 DNA sequence: TGTGCCAGCAGCTCCGCCGGGCCAGGGGTCTACGAGCAGTACTTC. The full variable domain, completed using reference TRBV5-6 and TRBJ2-7, is DAGVTQSPTHLIKTRGQQVTLRCSPKSGHDTVSWYQQALGQGPQFIFQYYEEEERQRGNFPDRFSGHQFPNYSSELNVNALLLGDSALYLCASSSAGPGVYEQYFGPGTRLTVT.

This clone was seen a few times. The chain carries TRBV4-1 and TRBJ1-1, with D maybe TRBD1 (6 bases). The CDR3 has 17 residues. Trimming shortened V by 1 base and J by 5 bases, and 20 bases separated the two germline ends. The germline CDR1 and CDR2 sequences are MGHRA and YSYEKL. Written as DNA, the CDR3 is TGCGCCAGCAGCCAAGGAGGGGAGGGGGACAACAAAACTGAAGCTTTCTTT. It encodes CASSQGGEGDNKTEAFF.

This chain connects TRBV4-3 to TRBJ2-3; TRBD2 is a possible D gene (5 bases). Germline CDR1 and CDR2: LGHNA and YSLEER. The CDR3 length is 14 residues. Deletions cut 4 bases from V and 5 bases from J, with 13 bases between. CDR3 amino acids: CASSRILGRDTQYF. CDR3 DNA sequence: TGCGCCAGCAGCCGTATACTAGGGCGAGATACGCAGTATTTT.

The chain combines TRBV30 with TRBJ2-2; tentative D call: TRBD1 (7 bases). Germline CDR1 reads GTSNPN; CDR2 reads SVGIG (reference sequence). The CDR3 has 17 residues. Trimming stripped 1 base from V and 3 bases from J, with 18 bases between. The CDR3, as DNA: TGTGCCTGGAGTGCAGGGGGGCCCAGCCTGTACACCGGGGAGCTGTTTTTT. Translating it yields CAWSAGGPSLYTGELFF.

V is TRBV7-3 and J is TRBJ2-3; D perhaps matches TRBD1 (5 bases). The length of the CDR3 is 14 residues. V lost 5 bases to trimming and J lost 3 bases, with 12 bases between them. Germline V gene lookup returns CDR1 SGHTA and CDR2 FQGTGA. CDR3 sequence (DNA): TGTGCCAGCAGCCCCGACAGAAAAACAGATACGCAGTATTTT. Amino acids: CASSPDRKTDTQYF.

The chain couples TRBV6-1 to TRBJ2-7; 7 bases fit TRBD1. CDR1 is MNHNS, CDR2 SASEGT, per germline. The ends lost 3 bases at V and 2 bases at J; junction bases unmatched: 19. The CDR3 length is 19 residues. CDR3 nucleotides: TGTGCCAGCAGTGAGCGCCGAGGGGGCGCGCGGTATAGGACCTACGAGCAGTACTTC. This codes for CASSERRGGARYRTYEQYF.

The V gene is TRBV29-1, the J gene TRBJ2-7, with 8 positions matching TRBD2. CDR3 length: 12 residues. The V and J ends lost 4 bases and 2 bases, in that order; junction bases with no gene match: 1. Per the germline V gene, CDR1 is SQVTM and CDR2 is ANQGSEA. In DNA form, the CDR3 reads TGCAGCGTTGGGCGGGGGGCCTACGAGCAGTACTTC. Translated, it gives CSVGRGAYEQYF.

The chain employs TRBV5-5 and TRBJ1-2, with D possibly TRBD1 on 5 matching bases. V lost 4 bases and J lost 6, with 19 bases in between. The CDR3 spans 15 residues. Germline V gene data show CDR1 as SGHKS and CDR2 as YYEKEE (reference sequence). The CDR3 loop reads CASSPGGDLDNGYTF. CDR3 DNA: TGTGCCAGCAGCCCTGGGGGGGACCTGGACAATGGCTACACCTTC. Looking up the rest from reference TRBV5-5 and TRBJ1-2 gives the full variable domain: DAGVTQSPTHLIKTRGQQVTLRCSPISGHKSVSWYQQVLGQGPQFIFQYYEKEERGRGNFPDRFSARQFPNYSSELNVNALLLGDSALYLCASSPGGDLDNGYTFGSGTRLTVV.

V is TRBV14 and J is TRBJ2-7; D gene ambiguous. The CDR3 sequence is 14 residues long. Germline V gene data show CDR1 as SGHDN and CDR2 as FVKESK. V was pared by 4 bases and J by 2 bases, with 12 bases between. The CDR3 sequence is CASSPRPRPYEQYF. CDR3 nucleotides: TGTGCCAGCAGCCCCCGACCTAGGCCCTACGAGCAGTACTTC.

This chain links TRBV5-5 with TRBJ1-2; D perhaps matches TRBD1 (5 bases). The CDR3 loop spans 13 amino acids. CDR1 is SGHKS and CDR2 is YYEKEE in the germline V gene (reference sequence). V lost 5 bases and J 4 bases, leaving 12 bases between the germline ends. This chain's CDR3 is CASSNRGFYGYTF. In DNA, the CDR3 is TGTGCCAGCAGTAACCGGGGGTTCTATGGCTACACCTTC.

This clone appeared a single time. The chain combines TRBV13 with TRBJ1-2, with a possible D match to TRBD1 (6 bases). This CDR3 contains 17 residues. V lost 6 bases and J lost 3, with 23 bases in between. Germline V gene data show CDR1 as PRHDT and CDR2 as FYEKMQ (reference sequence). The CDR3 protein is CASRLTNPSGGDYGYTF. The CDR3 DNA sequence: TGTGCCAGCAGGCTAACCAACCCTTCGGGGGGCGACTATGGCTACACCTTC.

This clone was seen a handful of times. The chain combines TRBV13 with TRBJ1-2; a weak D match, TRBD1 (6 bases). CDR1 and CDR2 (germline): PRHDT, FYEKMQ (reference sequence). CDR3 size: 15 residues. V dropped 2 bases and J dropped 6 bases, with 16 bases sitting between them. The CDR3 region has the DNA TGTGCCAGCAGCTTAAACAGGGAATGGAATAATGGCTACACCTTC. Protein product: CASSLNREWNNGYTF.

The gene calls are TRBV28 and TRBJ2-1, with D possibly TRBD1 on 6 matching bases. Trimming pared 2 bases from V and 5 bases from J, leaving 13 bases between. Germline CDR1 is MDHEN and CDR2 is SYDVKM. The CDR3 loop spans 15 amino acids. The CDR3 loop reads CASSLGLGADNEQFF. The DNA for the CDR3 is TGTGCCAGCAGTTTAGGGCTGGGGGCAGACAATGAGCAGTTCTTC.

The chain recombines TRBV7-9 with TRBJ2-3, with D possibly matching TRBD2 (6 bases). Trimming removed 4 bases from V and 0 bases from J, with 11 bases in between. There are 15 residues in the CDR3. Looked up from germline, CDR1 is SEHNR and CDR2 is FQNEAQ (reference sequence). CDR3 coding DNA: TGTGCCAGCAGCTCTAGCGTTCCTAGCACAGATACGCAGTATTTT. Translating gives CASSSSVPSTDTQYF.

The CDR3 protein is CASSIERDSNQPQHF. The CDR3 DNA is TGTGCCAGTAGTATTGAACGGGATAGCAATCAGCCCCAGCATTTT. This sequence joins TRBV19 and TRBJ1-5; D ambiguous. The CDR3 sequence is 15 residues long. The germline CDR1 and CDR2 sequences are LNHDA and SQIVND (reference sequence). Trimming took off 3 bases at V and 0 bases at J, with 9 bases between the two ends.

The CDR3 is CAWSVRAGGGPDEKLFF. CDR3 sequence (DNA): TGTGCCTGGAGTGTACGGGCTGGGGGGGGGCCCGATGAAAAACTGTTTTTT. The rearrangement joins TRBV30 to TRBJ1-4; possible D gene TRBD1, 6 bases. This CDR3 comprises 17 residues. V was trimmed by 0 bases and J by 6 bases, leaving 20 bases between them. CDR1 is GTSNPN, CDR2 SVGIG, per germline (reference sequence).

J is TRBJ1-5 and V is TRBV19; 7 nucleotides agree with TRBD1. The CDR3 contains 16 residues. V lost 4 bases and J lost 0; bases outside the gene matches: 6. The germline V gene encodes CDR1 LNHDA and CDR2 SQIVND (reference sequence). As DNA, the CDR3 is TGTGCCAGTAGTACCCGGGACAGTTATAGCAATCAGCCCCAGCATTTT. This encodes CASSTRDSYSNQPQHF.

The chain combines TRBV6-4 with TRBJ1-1, with 8 bases lining up with TRBD1. Germline V lookup: CDR1 MRHNA, CDR2 SNTAGT. V was clipped by 5 bases and J by 8 bases; unmatched bases: 1. The CDR3 is 11 amino acids. CDR3 residues: CASSNRGEAFF. In DNA, the CDR3 is TGTGCCAGCAGTAACAGGGGGGAAGCTTTCTTT.

This chain joins TRBV5-8 and TRBJ2-7, with a possible D match to TRBD1 (6 bases). The V and J ends lost 1 base and 2 bases respectively, with 13 bases between them. The CDR3 extends over 15 amino acids. Germline V lookup: CDR1 SGHTS, CDR2 YDEGEE. This CDR3 reads CASSLYDRIAYEQYF. The CDR3 nucleotides read TGTGCCAGCAGCTTGTACGACAGGATTGCCTACGAGCAGTACTTC. The full variable domain, rest sourced from reference TRBV5-8 and TRBJ2-7, is EAGVTQSPTHLIKTRGQQATLRCSPISGHTSVYWYQQALGLGLQFLLWYDEGEERNRGNFPPRFSGRQFPNYSSELNVNALELEDSALYLCASSLYDRIAYEQYFGPGTRLTVT.

The chain combines TRBV28 with TRBJ2-7, with D maybe TRBD1 (6 bases). Germline CDR1 reads MDHEN; CDR2 reads SYDVKM. The ends were cut back, 5 bases at V and 1 base at J, with 9 bases in the middle. The CDR3 is 13 amino acids. The CDR3 protein is CASSPDSSYEQYF. In DNA, the CDR3 is TGTGCCAGCAGTCCGGACAGTTCCTACGAGCAGTACTTC. The complete variable domain, with remaining parts taken from reference TRBV28 and TRBJ2-7, reads DVKVTQSSRYLVKRTGEKVFLECVQDMDHENMFWYRQDPGLGLRLIYFSYDVKMKEKGDIPEGYSVSREKKERFSLILESASTNQTSMYLCASSPDSSYEQYFGPGTRLTVT.

The rearrangement uses TRBV18 and TRBJ2-1; TRBD2 matches at 7 bases. The J segment lost 5 bases and the V segment lost 5 bases, leaving 12 bases of the junction unmatched. There are 16 residues in the CDR3. The germline V gene has CDR1 KGHSH and CDR2 LQKENI. CDR3 region: CASSGTHLAEDNEQFF. The CDR3 coding sequence is TGTGCCAGCTCAGGGACGCATCTAGCGGAGGACAATGAGCAGTTCTTC.

The genes are TRBV12-5 and TRBJ2-7; 13 positions match TRBD2. Germline CDR1 and CDR2: LGHNT and FRNRAP. CDR3 length equals 15 residues. The V gene end was trimmed by 6 bases and the J gene end by 4 bases; junction bases not matched to a gene: 6. CDR3 coding DNA: TGTGCTAGTGGACCAGGACTAGCGGGAGCTTACGAGCAGTACTTC. It yields the protein CASGPGLAGAYEQYF.

In its sample, this clone was seen a few times. This chain uses TRBV5-8 with TRBJ1-5, with TRBD1 identical over 9 bases. The CDR3 extends over 18 amino acids. Losses at the gene ends were 3 bases for V and 0 bases for J; bases not matched to a gene: 10. Germline values: CDR1 SGHTS, CDR2 YDEGEE. Written as DNA, the CDR3 is TGTGCCAGCAGCTGGAGGGGGACAGGGCCATATAGCAATCAGCCCCAGCATTTT. It codes for CASSWRGTGPYSNQPQHF.

Only one count was recorded for this clone. This chain links TRBV6-1 with TRBJ2-1, with 7 bases aligning to TRBD2. The ends lost 8 bases at V and 0 bases at J; junction bases unmatched: 1. Per germline, CDR1 MNHNS and CDR2 SASEGT. The CDR3 has 13 amino acids. The CDR3 loop is CASWDYSYNEQFF. CDR3 DNA sequence: TGTGCCAGCTGGGACTACTCCTACAATGAGCAGTTCTTC.

V usage is TRBV10-2 and J usage is TRBJ2-3, with TRBD2 matching over 9 bases. The CDR3 covers 17 residues. Losses at the gene ends were 6 bases for V and 3 bases for J; bases not matched to a gene: 13. The V gene's germline CDR1 is WSHSY and CDR2 SAAADI. CDR3 protein: CASRLHLAGEGTDTQYF. The CDR3 DNA is TGCGCCAGCAGGTTACATTTAGCGGGAGAGGGGACAGATACGCAGTATTTT.